The 22 T cell receptor beta chains in this list originate from one sample, sequenced in a study of molecular identifiers for immune sequencing clone quantification. A single record per CDR3 protein comes from TCRdb applying MiXCR to the PCR reads. In the table there are about 510,000 distinct CDR3 sequences, less than 30% of which are singletons. The sample taken for sequencing was naive CD8+ T cells from blood, with Jurkat cell RNA spiked in. Subset described: FACS-sorted CD8+CD4-CCR7+CD45RA+ naive T cells. Source of these receptors: a human donor in good health. Some libraries in this study had Jurkat cell RNA spiked in.

This clonotype was seen a handful of times. The V call is TRBV24-1, the J call TRBJ2-2; D remains unclear. Germline V gene lookup returns CDR1 KGHDR and CDR2 SFDVKD. The CDR3 is made up of 14 amino acids. The V gene lost 4 bases and the J gene lost 3 bases, with 8 bases spanning the gap. The CDR3 nucleotides are TGTGCCACCAGTGAGGCACAGTACACCGGGGAGCTGTTTTTT. As protein: CATSEAQYTGELFF.

This clonotype was seen repeatedly, ten times or more. V usage is TRBV7-6 and J usage is TRBJ2-3; 7 bases match TRBD2. The junction had 2 bases not matched to a gene; V was cut back by 1 base and J by 4 bases. The germline V gene has CDR1 SGHVS and CDR2 FNYEAQ. The CDR3 extends over 14 amino acids. The CDR3 region is CASSLEAGPDTQYF. The CDR3 DNA follows: TGTGCCAGCAGCTTAGAAGCGGGGCCAGATACGCAGTATTTT.

This clonotype showed up just a few times. The rearrangement joins TRBV11-2 to TRBJ2-3; 11 bases map to TRBD2. Trimming at V came to 3 bases and at J to 2 bases, leaving 1 base not matched to a gene. CDR1 and CDR2 (germline): SGHAT, FQNNGV. The CDR3 sequence is 15 residues long. Here the CDR3 reads CASSFSGGVTDTQYF. Written as DNA, the CDR3 is TGTGCCAGCAGCTTTAGCGGGGGGGTCACAGATACGCAGTATTTT.

The V gene is TRBV20-1, the J gene TRBJ2-5; TRBD2 matches at 8 bases. This CDR3 spans 14 amino acids. From germline, CDR1 is DFQATT and CDR2 SNEGSKA (reference sequence). Unmatched junction bases numbered 4, after V lost 3 bases and J lost 1 base. In nucleotides, the CDR3 is TGCAGTGCTAGGGCTAGCGGGCCCCAAGAGACCCAGTACTTC. This sequence encodes CSARASGPQETQYF.

This clonotype was detected a few times. The rearrangement uses TRBV12-3 or TRBV12-4 and TRBJ2-2; TRBD1 aligns across 10 bases. This CDR3 is built from 16 residues. J was trimmed by 2 bases and V by 5 bases; bases with no gene match: 5. This CDR3 is CASSPKTGGNTGELFF. The DNA of the CDR3 is TGTGCCAGCAGTCCCAAGACAGGGGGCAACACCGGGGAGCTGTTTTTT.

Ten or more counts support this clonotype. The chain combines TRBV15 with TRBJ1-1; the D gene is possibly TRBD1 (5 bases). The CDR3 covers 15 residues. With 3 bases removed from V and 3 bases from J, the gap between germline ends came to 14 bases. Germline V gene data show CDR1 as LNHNV and CDR2 as YYDKDF (reference sequence). Here the CDR3 reads CATSSWGGAYTEAFF. The CDR3, as DNA: TGTGCCACCAGCAGTTGGGGCGGTGCGTACACTGAAGCTTTCTTT.

This clonotype was counted only a few times. The chain is built from TRBV5-4 and TRBJ2-7, with TRBD2 identical over 7 bases. Germline trimming cut 1 base from V and 3 bases from J; bases unmatched to any gene: 7. Germline V gene data show CDR1 as SGHNT and CDR2 as YYREEE (reference sequence). The CDR3 contains 15 residues. The CDR3 DNA reads TGTGCCAGCAGCTTGTTAAGTGGCGGGAGCTACGAGCAGTACTTC. Translating it yields CASSLLSGGSYEQYF.

The chain employs TRBV6-5 and TRBJ1-6, with D hard to call. This CDR3 contains 14 residues. CDR1 is MNHEY and CDR2 is SVGAGI in the germline V gene. Trimming cost V 5 bases and J 6 bases, with 11 bases left between them. CDR3 coding DNA: TGTGCCAGCAGTACCGGAGAAAGTAATTCACCCCTCCACTTT. Its translation is CASSTGESNSPLHF.

In its sample, this clonotype was seen a few times. V usage is TRBV30 and J usage is TRBJ2-3, with TRBD2 matching 7 bases. This CDR3 is built from 15 residues. Trimming cost V 4 bases and J 0 bases; bases outside gene matches: 7. In germline, CDR1 is GTSNPN, CDR2 SVGIG (reference sequence). The CDR3 DNA reads TGTGCCTGGAATGGGGGGGGAGCTAGCACAGATACGCAGTATTTT. Amino acid sequence: CAWNGGGASTDTQYF.

About this clonotype itself: A much larger clone differs by one base, so this may be a read error. The V call is TRBV29-1, the J call TRBJ2-7; D possibly corresponds to TRBD2 (6 bases). Trimming pared 3 bases from V and 1 base from J, leaving 13 bases between. The CDR3 is made up of 14 amino acids. Germline CDR1 reads SQVTM; CDR2 reads ANQGSEA. The CDR3 DNA sequence: TGCAGCGTTGAGGGGGAGGTTTCGTCCTACGAGCAGTACTTC. Protein product: CSVEGEVSSYEQYF.

This clonotype appeared a few times. V usage is TRBV7-6 and J usage is TRBJ1-6; D possibly corresponds to TRBD1 (5 bases). Trimming stripped 4 bases from V and 5 bases from J, with 12 bases between. The CDR3 extends over 15 amino acids. The germline CDR1 and CDR2 sequences are SGHVS and FNYEAQ. This chain's CDR3 is CASSSLMDNNSPLHF. DNA for the CDR3: TGTGCCAGCAGCTCATTAATGGACAATAATTCACCCCTCCACTTT.

This clonotype was picked up many times. One end of the junction does not line up with germline, which may come from a read error. The chain has TRBV7-9 and TRBJ2-3; D is ambiguous. Germline V gives CDR1 SEHNR, CDR2 FQNEAQ (reference sequence). CDR3 length equals 14 residues. CDR3 sequence: CASSLVGRTDTQYF. The CDR3 bases are TGCGCCAGCAGCTTGGTTGGCCGAACAGATACGCAGTATTTT.

V gene TRBV20-1 combines with J gene TRBJ2-7; TRBD1 matches 8 bases. CDR3 size: 15 residues. The germline V gene encodes CDR1 DFQATT and CDR2 SNEGSKA (reference sequence). After removal of 0 bases from V and 9 bases from J, the junction contained 13 bases not matched to a gene. The CDR3 nucleotides read TGCAGTGCTAGAGATTTAGGACAGGGTGGTATGTGGCAGTACTTC. As protein: CSARDLGQGGMWQYF.

Regarding this clonotype: A clone one base away is much larger, so this may be a read error. The chain links TRBV5-3 to TRBJ2-5, with 15 bases aligning to TRBD2. TRBV5-3 is filed as an ORF, its function uncertain. CDR3 length: 15 amino acids. The CDR3 DNA reads TGTGCCAGCAGCCCGGGACTAGCGGGAGGAGAGACCCTGTACTTC. Its protein product is CASSPGLAGGETLYF.

This clonotype was observed at least ten times. The chain is built from TRBV12-3 or TRBV12-4 and TRBJ1-1, with D maybe TRBD1 (6 bases). The CDR3 extends over 14 amino acids. Trimming pared 6 bases from V and 10 bases from J, leaving 21 bases between. CDR3 amino acids: CASSFGQFSPGAFF. CDR3 coding DNA: TGTGCCAGCAGCTTCGGACAGTTCTCTCCTGGAGCTTTCTTT.

In its sample, this clonotype was seen many times. The chain uses TRBV19 and TRBJ1-1, with unresolved D. Germline V gene sequence: CDR1 LNHDA, CDR2 SQIVND (reference sequence). This CDR3 is built from 16 residues. V was clipped by 3 bases and J by 0 bases, with 14 bases between them. CDR3 bases: TGTGCCAGTAGTATTGGGTCCCGGGGTGTGAACACTGAAGCTTTCTTT. Translated, it gives CASSIGSRGVNTEAFF.

This clonotype was counted between two and nine times. The chain employs TRBV6-2 or TRBV6-3 and TRBJ1-1; D is uncertain. V was cut by 10 bases and J by 1 base, with 16 bases left in between. This CDR3 is built from 14 residues. The germline gives CDR1 MNHEY, CDR2 SVGEGT. The CDR3 loop is CATSRGWENTEAFF. CDR3 coding DNA: TGTGCCACCTCCCGCGGATGGGAGAACACTGAAGCTTTCTTT.

This clonotype was found many times. The V and J genes are TRBV5-5 and TRBJ2-3; 12 bases map to TRBD2. The CDR3 sequence is 17 residues long. Germline CDR1 SGHKS, CDR2 YYEKEE (reference sequence). V lost 5 bases, J lost 3 bases, and 10 bases stayed unmatched. The CDR3 region has the DNA TGTGCCAGCAGGATCCCTACTAGCGGGGGGTTGACAGATACGCAGTATTTT. It specifies CASRIPTSGGLTDTQYF.

V usage is TRBV5-6 and J usage is TRBJ1-3; D uncertain. The CDR3 is 17 amino acids. Germline loops: CDR1 SGHDT, CDR2 YYEEEE. V gave up 0 bases and J gave up 0 bases, with 13 bases separating them. CDR3 in DNA: TGTGCCAGCAGCTTGGGGACCGCCTTACTCTCTGGAAACACCATATATTTT. This translates into CASSLGTALLSGNTIYF.

V is TRBV4-3 and J is TRBJ2-7; 10 nucleotides line up with TRBD2. CDR3 length: 16 residues. Germline assignment: CDR1 LGHNA and CDR2 YSLEER. V lost 1 base and J lost 7; bases outside the gene matches: 10. Written as DNA, the CDR3 is TGCGCCAGCAGCCAAGCCAGGCTAGCGGGAGTGGGGGAGCAGTACTTC. This translates into CASSQARLAGVGEQYF.

Worth noting for this clonotype: Just one base apart from a much larger clone, this may be a read error. The gene calls are TRBV20-1 and TRBJ1-1; the D gene is possibly TRBD1 (5 bases). The CDR3 is 15 amino acids. Germline CDR1 and CDR2: DFQATT and SNEGSKA (reference sequence). CDR3 sequence (DNA): TGCAGTGTCAGGAGCGGGACGGAGATGAACACTGAAGCTCTCTTT. Amino acids: CSVRSGTEMNTEALF.

Concerning this clonotype itself: With a much larger clone just one base away, this may be a read error. In this CDR3 the conserved last residue, phenylalanine or tryptophan, is missing, so a read error is likely. The chain is built from TRBV15 and TRBJ1-1; 10 bases line up with TRBD1. In germline, CDR1 is LNHNV, CDR2 YYDKDF (reference sequence). This CDR3 region has 15 residues. V dropped 4 bases and J dropped 4; count of bases not matched to a gene: 6. CDR3 loop: CATSKDRGSGTEAFL. CDR3 nucleotides: TGTGCCACCAGCAAGGACAGGGGGTCGGGCACTGAAGCTTTCCTT.